Shown below are 6 T cell receptor beta chains from a single sample sequenced in a study of vaccination effects on CD4 cells after COVID-19. No antigen has been identified for these receptors. Before sequencing, viral peptide pools were used by the ViraFEST assay to expand antigen-specific CD4+ T cells. Subsequent to 10 days of culture, CD4+ T cells were isolated. By PCR, the person was confirmed to have had SARS-CoV-2 infection between March and December 2020. Profiling relied on immunoSEQ multiplex PCR, and the TCRdb table lists in-frame clones only, not all of them. The sample lists roughly 70,000 clones; 73% were seen once. Sequencing used CD4+ T cells from PBMCs cultured with HIV peptides, obtained before COVID-19 vaccination. Noted subset: HIV-1 Nef peptide pool negative control/reference culture. The receptors were sampled from a human donor who had a prior SARS-CoV-2 infection.

The chain combines TRBV2 with TRBJ1-5; D not certain. The CDR3 runs 14 residues. Trimming left V 3 bases short and J 6 bases short, with 12 bases between. Looked up from germline, CDR1 is SNHLY and CDR2 is FYNNEI. CDR3 loop: CASSDSGGFQPQHF. CDR3 sequence (DNA): TGTGCCAGCAGTGATTCGGGAGGTTTTCAGCCCCAGCATTTT. Full variable domain (remainder filled in from reference TRBV2 and TRBJ1-5): EPEVTQTPSHQVTQMGQEVILRCVPISNHLYFYWYRQILGQKVEFLVSFYNNEISEKSEIFDDQFSVERPDGSNFTLKIRSTKLEDSAMYFCASSDSGGFQPQHFGDGTRLSIL.

The rearrangement links TRBV5-6 to TRBJ1-6; unclear D gene. With 4 bases removed from V and 0 bases from J, the gap between germline ends came to 11 bases. CDR1 and CDR2 from the germline V gene are SGHDT and YYEEEE. The CDR3 length is 16 residues. CDR3 nucleotide sequence: TGTGCCAGCAGCGGAGGCACGAGCTCCTATAATTCACCCCTCCACTTT. Amino acids: CASSGGTSSYNSPLHF.

This clone was seen a few times. The rearrangement joins TRBV2 to TRBJ2-7; D may be TRBD1 (5 bases). The germline CDR1 and CDR2 sequences are SNHLY and FYNNEI. Trimming removed 4 bases from V and 1 base from J, with 14 bases in between. There are 15 residues in the CDR3. The CDR3 DNA is TGTGCCAGCAGTGCCGAACTCCAGGGTTCCTACGAGCAGTACTTC. Protein sequence: CASSAELQGSYEQYF.

V and J are TRBV18 and TRBJ2-5, with 13 positions matching TRBD2. Germline V gene sequence: CDR1 KGHSH, CDR2 LQKENI. The CDR3 sequence is 18 residues long. V dropped 3 bases and J dropped 5; count of bases not matched to a gene: 12. Written as DNA, the CDR3 is TGTGCCAGCTCACCTACGTTTGGGACTAGCGGGGTAGAGGAGACCCAGTACTTC. The encoded protein is CASSPTFGTSGVEETQYF.

The V and J genes are TRBV20-1 and TRBJ2-7; no firm D call. V dropped 3 bases and J dropped 3 bases, with 9 bases sitting between them. The CDR3 sequence is 12 residues long. Germline CDR1 reads DFQATT; CDR2 reads SNEGSKA (reference sequence). This chain's CDR3 is CSASQGRYEQYF. The CDR3 nucleotides are TGCAGTGCTAGTCAAGGGCGCTACGAGCAGTACTTC.

The gene calls are TRBV24-1 and TRBJ1-2; D may be TRBD1 (6 bases). Trimming stripped 0 bases from V and 5 bases from J, with 15 bases between. Germline CDR1 reads KGHDR; CDR2 reads SFDVKD. This CDR3 has 16 residues. The CDR3 nucleotides read TGTGCCACCAGTGATTTGCAGGGACACCTACTTTATGGCTACACCTTC. Amino acids: CATSDLQGHLLYGYTF.